What follows are 18 T cell receptor beta chains derived from one specimen sequenced in a study of OX40 agonist ivuxolimab in advanced cancers. Libraries came from the immunoSEQ multiplex PCR assay. In TCRdb, the immuneACCESS table is reduced to in-frame sequences with V and J assigned. These tables do not hold every clone; where another copy was compared, an unresolved V gene accounts for under half, and the others remain unexplained. For this sample the table gives 65,000 to 95,000 clones, of which around 94% were detected only once. 9.6% of the sample is in the top ten clones. Sequencing used CD4+ or CD8+ T cells sorted from blood, obtained in a trial of the OX40 agonist ivuxolimab. All receptors derive from an adult with an advanced solid tumor such as melanoma, head and neck, liver or kidney cancer.

With regard to this clone: At one boundary the junction diverges from the germline segment, which might be a read error. This rearrangement joins TRBV7-2 to TRBJ1-1, with 7 bases that match TRBD1. This CDR3 comprises 16 residues. Per germline, CDR1 SGHTA and CDR2 FQGNSA. The CDR3 coding sequence is TGTGCCAGCAGCCAAGGTCGGACAGGTTTGAATACTGAAGCTTTCTTT. It is translated as CASSQGRTGLNTEAFF.

V gene TRBV2 combines with J gene TRBJ2-7; 7 positions match TRBD2. Germline CDR1 reads SNHLY; CDR2 reads FYNNEI. The V segment lost 5 bases and the J segment 3 bases; nucleotides outside the gene matches: 10. CDR3 size: 15 residues. CDR3 loop: CASSSEASGLYEQYF. CDR3 bases: TGTGCCAGCAGTTCCGAGGCTAGCGGACTCTACGAGCAGTACTTC.

The chain employs TRBV19 and TRBJ2-5, with D unclear. The CDR3 is 13 residues long. The germline V gene has CDR1 LNHDA and CDR2 SQIVND (reference sequence). Trimming removed 7 bases at V and 3 bases at J, with 12 bases between. The CDR3 is CASMDLGEETQYF. The DNA for the CDR3 is TGTGCCAGTATGGACCTTGGCGAAGAGACCCAGTACTTC.

The chain employs TRBV19 and TRBJ2-1, with TRBD1 matching 8 bases. V lost 5 bases to trimming and J lost 1 base; unmatched junction nucleotides: 4. Germline loops: CDR1 LNHDA, CDR2 SQIVND (reference sequence). The CDR3 has 15 residues. The DNA for the CDR3 is TGTGCCAGTAGTGCAGACAGGGGATCCTACAATGAGCAGTTCTTC. Translation gives CASSADRGSYNEQFF.

The chain uses TRBV28 and TRBJ1-2; D remains unclear. This CDR3 region has 15 residues. V lost 6 bases and J lost 4, with 18 bases in between. Germline V lookup: CDR1 MDHEN, CDR2 SYDVKM. CDR3 in DNA: TGTGCCAGCAGCCCGGACTCAGGCAGAGTCTATGGCTACACCTTC. This sequence encodes CASSPDSGRVYGYTF.

The chain couples TRBV10-2 to TRBJ1-4; D uncertain. V lost 6 bases and J lost 3, with 11 bases in between. The CDR3 consists of 14 residues. Per the germline V gene, CDR1 is WSHSY and CDR2 is SAAADI. CDR3 DNA sequence: TGCGCCAGCAGCGCGGTGCAGTCTAATGAAAAACTGTTTTTT. Protein product: CASSAVQSNEKLFF.

The chain employs TRBV6-5 and TRBJ2-5; D remains unclear. Trimming removed 6 bases at V and 3 bases at J, with 2 bases between. CDR3 length: 10 residues. Germline V gives CDR1 MNHEY, CDR2 SVGAGI. CDR3 bases: TGTGCCAGCAGGGAAGAGACCCAGTACTTC. It encodes CASREETQYF.

V and J are TRBV27 and TRBJ2-7; D unclear. Between the trimmed V and J ends, which lost 5 bases and 2 bases, there was a span of 10 bases. Germline V CDR1 and CDR2: MNHEY, SMNVEV (reference sequence). This CDR3 spans 13 amino acids. The CDR3 coding sequence is TGTGCCAGCAGTCCGTCCACTACCTACGAGCAGTACTTC. It specifies CASSPSTTYEQYF.

This chain links TRBV13 with TRBJ1-2, with a weak D call TRBD1 (5 bases). Germline loops: CDR1 PRHDT, CDR2 FYEKMQ (reference sequence). V was shortened by 8 bases and J by 2 bases, with 9 bases between the two germline ends. The CDR3 consists of 12 residues. CDR3 sequence reads: CASSPGNYGYTF. CDR3 DNA: TGTGCCAGCTCCCCAGGGAACTATGGCTACACCTTC.

The chain employs TRBV10-2 and TRBJ1-2, with 8 bases lining up with TRBD1. The CDR3 spans 12 residues. The trim removed 6 bases at V and 4 bases at J, leaving 1 base unmatched. Germline CDR1 reads WSHSY; CDR2 reads SAAADI. The CDR3 reads CASSDRGYGYTF. In DNA, the CDR3 is TGCGCCAGCAGCGACAGGGGCTATGGCTACACCTTC.

The J gene is TRBJ1-2, the V gene TRBV19; tentative D call: TRBD1 (6 bases). In germline, CDR1 is LNHDA, CDR2 SQIVND (reference sequence). Trimming took off 1 base at V and 6 bases at J, with 15 bases between the two ends. The CDR3 sequence is 15 residues long. CDR3 sequence: CASSIGAGTLDGYTF. The CDR3 DNA reads TGTGCCAGTAGTATAGGGGCCGGGACACTTGATGGCTACACCTTC.

This clone was detected only a few times. The chain employs TRBV5-1 and TRBJ1-5, with D possibly being TRBD1 (5 bases). Trimming left V 4 bases short and J 12 bases short, with 14 bases between. The CDR3 contains 12 residues. Germline CDR1 reads SGHRS; CDR2 reads YFSETQ. The CDR3 DNA follows: TGCGCCAGCAGCCAGACCAAGGGGCGCCAGCATTTT. Translation: CASSQTKGRQHF.

CDR3 residues: CAWSSDSLNQPQHF. DNA of the CDR3: TGTGCCTGGAGTTCGGACAGTCTGAATCAGCCCCAGCATTTT. The chain uses TRBV30 and TRBJ1-5; the D gene is possibly TRBD1 (6 bases). This CDR3 has 14 amino acids. CDR1 and CDR2 from the germline V gene are GTSNPN and SVGIG (reference sequence). Trimming removed 2 bases from V and 4 bases from J, with 12 bases in between.

This chain links TRBV27 with TRBJ2-1; TRBD2 matches 9 bases. The germline CDR1 and CDR2 sequences are MNHEY and SMNVEV (reference sequence). V trimming: 3 bases; J trimming: 6 bases; junction bases outside the gene matches: 12. The CDR3 loop spans 17 amino acids. The CDR3 is CASSFTRAGGVGNEQFF. The CDR3 region has the DNA TGTGCCAGCAGTTTTACGAGAGCGGGAGGAGTCGGCAATGAGCAGTTCTTC.

This chain joins TRBV5-6 and TRBJ2-5; D remains unclear. Germline assignment: CDR1 SGHDT and CDR2 YYEEEE. There are 12 residues in the CDR3. Trimming cost V 0 bases and J 5 bases, with 5 bases left between them. This CDR3 reads CASSLGRETQYF. The CDR3 region has the DNA TGTGCCAGCAGCTTGGGCCGGGAGACCCAGTACTTC.

This clone has only one observation. V usage is TRBV28 and J usage is TRBJ2-7; weak D call: TRBD1 (5 bases). Germline V gene sequence: CDR1 MDHEN, CDR2 SYDVKM. The CDR3 consists of 12 residues. Deletions cut 5 bases from V and 3 bases from J, with 8 bases between. Written as DNA, the CDR3 is TGTGCCAGCAGTGGAGACAGCTACGAGCAGTACTTC. Amino acids: CASSGDSYEQYF.

DNA for the CDR3: TGTGCCAGTAGTATGAGTTTGCTAGCGGGCTACAATGAGCAGTTCTTC. Its translation is CASSMSLLAGYNEQFF. The chain couples TRBV19 to TRBJ2-1; the match to TRBD2 covers 8 bases. The CDR3 consists of 16 residues. Germline V lookup: CDR1 LNHDA, CDR2 SQIVND (reference sequence). Trimming took 3 bases from V and 3 from J; bases not matched to a gene: 7.

The CDR3 sequence is CASSRVGQGDQETQYF. As DNA, the CDR3 is TGTGCCAGCAGCCGGGTGGGGCAGGGAGACCAAGAGACCCAGTACTTC. This chain links TRBV5-4 with TRBJ2-5; tentatively, D is TRBD1 or TRBD2 (5 bases each). The CDR3 covers 16 residues. V lost 4 bases and J 0 bases, leaving 16 bases between the germline ends. Germline CDR1 is SGHNT and CDR2 is YYREEE (reference sequence).